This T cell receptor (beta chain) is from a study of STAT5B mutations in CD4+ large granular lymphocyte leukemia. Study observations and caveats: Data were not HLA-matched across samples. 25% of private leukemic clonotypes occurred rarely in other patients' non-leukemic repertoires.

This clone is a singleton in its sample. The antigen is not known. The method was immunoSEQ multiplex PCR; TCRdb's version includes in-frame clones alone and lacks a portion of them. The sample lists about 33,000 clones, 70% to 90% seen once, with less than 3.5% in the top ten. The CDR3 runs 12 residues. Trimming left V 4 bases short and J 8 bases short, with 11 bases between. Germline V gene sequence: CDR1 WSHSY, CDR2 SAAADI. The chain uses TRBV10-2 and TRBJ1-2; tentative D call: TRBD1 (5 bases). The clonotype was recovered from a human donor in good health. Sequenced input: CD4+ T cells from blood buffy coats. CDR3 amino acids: CASSVRGDGYTF. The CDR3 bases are TGCGCCAGCAGTGTACGGGGGGACGGCTACACCTTC.